The 14 T cell receptor beta chains below were found in one sample sequenced in a study of T cells after yellow fever vaccination. TCRdb re-analysed the 5' RACE reads in MiXCR, keeping a single row per CDR3 protein. The sample lists some 110,000 distinct CDR3 sequences, around 7.7% occurring once. The sample here was CD4+ T cells sorted from PBMCs, taken 10 to 11 days after the first yellow fever vaccination. Every receptor here comes from a man aged 18 to 35 who received the YFV17D yellow fever vaccine.

In its sample, this clonotype was seen many times. This sequence joins TRBV11-2 and TRBJ2-3, with no clear D. The ends were cut back, 3 bases at V and 8 bases at J, with 15 bases in the middle. This CDR3 region has 14 residues. From germline, CDR1 is SGHAT and CDR2 FQNNGV. CDR3 DNA sequence: TGTGCCAGCAGCTTTGCCAGGCTAGACGGTACGCAGTATTTT. This translates into CASSFARLDGTQYF.

This clonotype occurred many times. The chain has TRBV7-2 and TRBJ2-4, with 9 nucleotides matching TRBD2. Germline trimming cut 4 bases from V and 5 bases from J; bases unmatched to any gene: 0. Germline loops: CDR1 SGHTA, CDR2 FQGNSA. The CDR3 has 13 amino acids. The DNA for the CDR3 is TGTGCCAGCAGCTGGACTAGCGAAAACATTCAGTACTTC. As protein: CASSWTSENIQYF.

This sequence joins TRBV20-1 and TRBJ2-5, with D perhaps matching TRBD2 (6 bases). V lost 5 bases to trimming and J lost 5 bases, with 18 bases between them. Per the germline V gene, CDR1 is DFQATT and CDR2 is SNEGSKA (reference sequence). The CDR3 contains 14 residues. CDR3 DNA sequence: TGCAGTGCTCCCCTGGCGGGGTCCCCGGAGACCCAGTACTTC. It yields the protein CSAPLAGSPETQYF.

This clonotype was observed a few times. V gene TRBV5-4 combines with J gene TRBJ2-5; no clear D gene. Germline CDR1 is SGHNT and CDR2 is YYREEE (reference sequence). V was shortened by 0 bases and J by 5 bases, with 11 bases between the two germline ends. The CDR3 has 14 residues. CDR3 nucleotides: TGTGCCAGCAGCTTGGCCCTTAGCAAGGAGACCCAGTACTTC. As protein: CASSLALSKETQYF.

This clonotype was observed many times. This sequence joins TRBV7-2 and TRBJ2-7; TRBD1 agrees at 10 bases. This CDR3 contains 14 residues. The J segment lost 5 bases and the V segment lost 6 bases, leaving 7 bases of the junction unmatched. From germline, CDR1 is SGHTA and CDR2 FQGNSA. DNA of the CDR3: TGTGCCAGCAGGAGTGGGACAGGGGTCGACGAGCAGTACTTC. This codes for CASRSGTGVDEQYF.

This clonotype was counted at least ten times. The chain links TRBV5-4 to TRBJ2-5, with TRBD2 matching over 7 bases. V trimming: 3 bases; J trimming: 5 bases; junction bases outside the gene matches: 7. This CDR3 is built from 14 residues. CDR1 and CDR2 (germline): SGHNT, YYREEE (reference sequence). The CDR3 protein is CASSSRTSSETQYF. The DNA of the CDR3 is TGTGCCAGCAGCTCCAGGACTAGTTCGGAGACCCAGTACTTC.

V is TRBV7-3 and J is TRBJ1-1; no definite D call. Per germline, CDR1 SGHTA and CDR2 FQGTGA. The germline V and J ends were trimmed by 6 bases and 4 bases, with 12 bases remaining between them. There are 13 residues in the CDR3. As DNA, the CDR3 is TGTGCCAGCAGTGCCAACTTGGGCACTGAAGCTTTCTTT. It codes for CASSANLGTEAFF.

This clonotype was observed many times. The chain links TRBV18 to TRBJ2-6; D gene ambiguous. Germline CDR1 reads KGHSH; CDR2 reads LQKENI. The CDR3 length is 15 residues. The ends were cut back, 2 bases at V and 1 base at J, with 6 bases in the middle. The CDR3, as DNA: TGTGCCAGCTCACCAGGGGTTTCTGGGGCCAACGTCCTGACTTTC. Amino acids: CASSPGVSGANVLTF.

The sample holds many counts of this clonotype. The chain has TRBV19 and TRBJ1-2; the D gene is possibly TRBD1 (6 bases). Germline-derived CDR1 and CDR2 are LNHDA and SQIVND (reference sequence). Between the trimmed V and J ends, which lost 7 bases and 4 bases, there was a span of 13 bases. The CDR3 length is 13 residues. The CDR3 loop reads CASTPGAGYGYTF. CDR3 bases: TGTGCCAGTACCCCAGGGGCCGGCTATGGCTACACCTTC.

The chain couples TRBV2 to TRBJ2-7, with 11 bases identical to TRBD1. CDR1 SNHLY and CDR2 FYNNEI come from the germline V gene. This CDR3 has 14 residues. The junction had 5 bases not matched to a gene; V was cut back by 7 bases and J by 3 bases. In DNA, the CDR3 is TGTGCCAGCAATGGACAGGGGGCTATCTACGAGCAGTACTTC. This encodes CASNGQGAIYEQYF. Drawing the rest from reference TRBV2 and TRBJ2-7, the complete variable domain is EPEVTQTPSHQVTQMGQEVILRCVPISNHLYFYWYRQILGQKVEFLVSFYNNEISEKSEIFDDQFSVERPDGSNFTLKIRSTKLEDSAMYFCASNGQGAIYEQYFGPGTRLTVT.

The rearrangement uses TRBV7-6 and TRBJ2-1, with TRBD1 matching 8 bases. V trimming: 6 bases; J trimming: 5 bases; junction bases outside the gene matches: 9. Germline-derived CDR1 and CDR2 are SGHVS and FNYEAQ. CDR3 length: 15 amino acids. This CDR3 is CASSLTGVGDNEQFF. In nucleotides, the CDR3 is TGTGCCAGCAGTTTGACAGGGGTTGGGGACAATGAGCAGTTCTTC.

The chain recombines TRBV7-3 with TRBJ1-2, with D maybe TRBD1 (5 bases). V lost 5 bases and J lost 5, with 15 bases in between. The CDR3 is 14 amino acids. The germline V gene encodes CDR1 SGHTA and CDR2 FQGTGA. CDR3 bases: TGTGCCAGCAGCCCCACCCCCGACAGTTATGGCTACACCTTC. Translated: CASSPTPDSYGYTF.

This clonotype appeared many times. V gene TRBV7-9 combines with J gene TRBJ1-2; D perhaps matches TRBD1 (5 bases). CDR1 is SEHNR and CDR2 is FQNEAQ in the germline V gene (reference sequence). The CDR3 has 14 residues. The V and J ends lost 3 bases and 9 bases respectively, with 17 bases between them. The CDR3 DNA reads as TGTGCCAGCAGCTTTCCCGGGGGGAGCAATAGCTACACCTTC. Its protein is CASSFPGGSNSYTF.

This clonotype was seen ten or more times. V gene TRBV3-1 combines with J gene TRBJ1-1; a possible D gene is TRBD1 (5 bases). The CDR3 loop spans 16 amino acids. V was cut by 0 bases and J by 4 bases, with 15 bases left in between. CDR1 and CDR2 (germline): LGHDT, YNNKEL (reference sequence). The CDR3 here is CASSQDHRTTGTEAFF. The CDR3 region has the DNA TGTGCCAGCAGCCAAGATCACAGGACTACGGGCACTGAAGCTTTCTTT.